Following are 5 T cell receptor beta chains from one sample sequenced in a study of a mutant IDH1 vaccine in newly diagnosed glioma. What these receptors recognize is not known. Produced via immunoSEQ multiplex PCR; TCRdb's table is partial and in-frame only. The data show 43,000 or so clones, roughly 80% seen once. Time point indicated: week 23, last vaccination. The investigators gave 300 ug of mutant IDH1 20-mer peptide in each vaccine dose, together with topical imiquimod. This specimen consisted of PBMCs, obtained from a glioma patient whose treatment included an IDH1 peptide vaccine. These receptor sequences come from a woman younger than 35 with glioma. Some clones in this sample may be carry-over from other donors' samples.

The chain couples TRBV5-1 to TRBJ2-3, with D tentatively TRBD1 (5 bases). Trimming left V 0 bases short and J 1 base short, with 12 bases between. Germline V lookup: CDR1 SGHRS, CDR2 YFSETQ. This CDR3 has 16 residues. CDR3 in DNA: TGCGCCAGCAGCTTGGTGCAGGGATCGGGCACAGATACGCAGTATTTT. Translation: CASSLVQGSGTDTQYF.

This chain joins TRBV25-1 and TRBJ1-6; D may be TRBD1 (5 bases). V was cut by 8 bases and J by 10 bases, with 21 bases left in between. CDR3 length equals 15 residues. The germline V gene encodes CDR1 MGHDK and CDR2 SYGVNS. The CDR3 sequence is CASRSDGQGWSPLHF. CDR3 nucleotide sequence: TGTGCCAGCCGGTCCGACGGGCAGGGCTGGTCACCCCTCCACTTT.

V and J are TRBV27 and TRBJ1-5; the D gene is possibly TRBD1 (5 bases). Looked up from germline, CDR1 is MNHEY and CDR2 is SMNVEV (reference sequence). Trimming shortened V by 5 bases and J by 4 bases, and 12 bases separated the two germline ends. The CDR3 consists of 14 residues. The CDR3 protein is CASSHRGLNQPQHF. The CDR3 bases are TGTGCCAGCAGTCACCGGGGCCTAAATCAGCCCCAGCATTTT.

V and J are TRBV19 and TRBJ2-7, with D perhaps assigned TRBD1 or TRBD2 (5 bases each). CDR1 is LNHDA, CDR2 SQIVND, per germline (reference sequence). This CDR3 has 14 amino acids. V lost 0 bases and J 6 bases, leaving 12 bases between the germline ends. The CDR3 DNA sequence: TGTGCCAGTAGTATAGAGGCCAGGGAGAGCGAGCAGTACTTC. The encoded protein is CASSIEARESEQYF.

This chain uses TRBV6-5 with TRBJ1-4; TRBD1 is a possible D gene (5 bases). Deletions cut 0 bases from V and 5 bases from J, with 10 bases between. The CDR3 sequence is 15 residues long. The germline V gene encodes CDR1 MNHEY and CDR2 SVGAGI. CDR3 protein: CASSYSGGTNEKLFF. The CDR3 DNA follows: TGTGCCAGCAGTTACTCGGGGGGGACCAATGAAAAACTGTTTTTT.